This T cell receptor (beta chain) was identified during a study of blood T cell repertoires in COVID-19 (dated by TCRdb to the early 2020s). Background on the whole study: Samples from collaborators originated in the United States, Italy and Spain and spanned both the acute and convalescent phases of COVID-19. The prospective study material was composed of cDNA or gDNA derived from T cells, B-cell-depleted T cells, or PBMCs. The dataset comprised deeply sampled blood TCRbeta repertoires from subjects exposed to, actively infected with, or recovered from COVID-19. Sample metadata almost always included a de-identified subject ID, COVID-19 status, age in years and sex. The repertoires were released in a freely available public database meant as a resource for research on the immune response to SARS-CoV-2. Where available, HLA class I and class II types were obtained from metadata supplied by the sample provider rather than from assay-based typing. Samples were obtained from the ongoing ImmuneRACE study (first 160 participants) and from about 1,300 subjects provided by 6 global collaborators.

Concerning this clone itself: What antigen it recognizes has not been identified. The sample holds no much larger clone one base away, and base qualities are not on file.

TCRbeta CDR3 regions were amplified from genomic DNA by means of the immunoSEQ Assay, a bias-controlled multiplex PCR. The original methods were these. Within the assay, amplification of reference gene primers was used to estimate how many nucleated cells each sample contained. To quantify the absolute abundance of each unique TCRbeta CDR3 rearrangement, sequence reads were collapsed and filtered. For each sample, productive Simpson clonality was calculated as the square root of Simpson's diversity index across productive rearrangements. TCRdb limited this immuneACCESS table to in-frame rearrangements with V and J called. A share of clones is missing; checked studies link under half to unresolved V genes, and the rest is unexplained. V, J and clone size derive from that table, while D and trimming were established from the DNA sequence. A total of some 110,000 clones appear in this sample, just over 85% of them only once. The ten largest clones add up to around 4.2% of the sample.

Collaborating institutions collected whole blood in K2EDTA tubes following their own protocols. For TCRbeta analysis, collaborator samples were shipped as frozen whole blood, as isolated PBMCs, or as DNA extracted from either sample type. Taken from cysteine to phenylalanine, the CDR3 has 15 residues. The DNA shown is the 45-base CDR3, in frame from base 1. V loses 4 bases of germline sequence and J loses 0 bases, and the interval between the two ends is 10 bases. Looking up the germline V gene yields CDR1 MNHEY and CDR2 SVGAGI. The paper's findings and limits, for the study overall: The amount of clinical and demographic metadata varied by source and participant and was provided uncurated.

Sequences were obtained from peripheral blood. The rearrangement combines TRBV6-5 with TRBJ2-4, with a weak D call of TRBD2 (7 bases match). This clonotype originated in a middle-aged man with acute or convalescent COVID-19. The nucleotide sequence reads as follows: TGTGCCAGCAGTTTGGGGGGGCTAGCCAAAAACATTCAGTACTTC. Translation gives CASSLGGLAKNIQYF.